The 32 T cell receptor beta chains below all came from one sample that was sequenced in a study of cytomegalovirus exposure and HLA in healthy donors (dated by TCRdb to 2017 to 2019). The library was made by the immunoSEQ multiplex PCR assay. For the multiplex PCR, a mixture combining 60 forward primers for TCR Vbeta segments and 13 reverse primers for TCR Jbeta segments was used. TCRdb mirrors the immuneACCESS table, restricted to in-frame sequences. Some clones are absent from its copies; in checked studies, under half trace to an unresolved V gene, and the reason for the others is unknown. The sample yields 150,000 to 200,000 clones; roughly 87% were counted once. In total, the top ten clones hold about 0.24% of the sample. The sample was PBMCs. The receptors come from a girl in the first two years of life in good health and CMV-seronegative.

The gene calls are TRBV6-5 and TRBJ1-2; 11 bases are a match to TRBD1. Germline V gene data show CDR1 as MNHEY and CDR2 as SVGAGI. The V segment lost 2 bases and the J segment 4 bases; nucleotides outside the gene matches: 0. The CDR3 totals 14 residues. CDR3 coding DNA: TGTGCCAGCAGTTACGGGACAGGGGGCTATGGCTACACCTTC. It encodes CASSYGTGGYGYTF.

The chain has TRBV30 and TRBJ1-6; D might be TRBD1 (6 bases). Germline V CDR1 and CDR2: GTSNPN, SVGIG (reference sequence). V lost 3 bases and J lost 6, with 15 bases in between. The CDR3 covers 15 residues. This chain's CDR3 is CAWRERQERNSPLHF. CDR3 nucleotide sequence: TGTGCCTGGAGGGAGCGACAGGAGCGTAATTCACCCCTCCACTTT.

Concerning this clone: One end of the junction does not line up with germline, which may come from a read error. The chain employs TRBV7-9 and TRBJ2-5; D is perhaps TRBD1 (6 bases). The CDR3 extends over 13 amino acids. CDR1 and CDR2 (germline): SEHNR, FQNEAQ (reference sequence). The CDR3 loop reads CSSSLIQGETQYF. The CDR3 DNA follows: TGTTCCAGCAGCTTGATACAGGGAGAGACCCAGTACTTC.

CDR3 residues: CASSQGPFTDTQYF. For the CDR3, the DNA is TGCGCCAGCAGCCAAGGTCCATTCACAGATACGCAGTATTTT. V is TRBV4-1 and J is TRBJ2-3; D not resolved. The length of the CDR3 is 14 residues. Per the germline V gene, CDR1 is MGHRA and CDR2 is YSYEKL. Trimming left V 1 base short and J 2 bases short, with 7 bases between.

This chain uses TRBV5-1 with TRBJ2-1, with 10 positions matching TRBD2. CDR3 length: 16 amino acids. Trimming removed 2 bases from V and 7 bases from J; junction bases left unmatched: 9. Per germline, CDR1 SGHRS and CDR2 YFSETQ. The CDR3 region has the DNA TGCGCCAGCAGCTTCTTAGGACTAGCGGATGGTAATGAGCAGTTCTTC. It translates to CASSFLGLADGNEQFF.

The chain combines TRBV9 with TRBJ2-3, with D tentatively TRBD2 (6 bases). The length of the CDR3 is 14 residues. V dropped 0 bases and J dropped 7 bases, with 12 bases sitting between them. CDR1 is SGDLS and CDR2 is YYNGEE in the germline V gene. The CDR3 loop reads CASSVAGGENTQYF. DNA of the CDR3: TGTGCCAGCAGCGTAGCCGGGGGTGAAAATACGCAGTATTTT.

Here the CDR3 reads CAITREPGMGEQYF. DNA for the CDR3: TGTGCCATCACACGGGAGCCCGGGATGGGCGAGCAGTACTTC. This chain connects TRBV10-3 to TRBJ2-7; tentatively, D is TRBD2 (6 bases). Germline CDR1 is ENHRY and CDR2 is SYGVKD. The CDR3 extends over 14 amino acids. Trimming left V 7 bases short and J 6 bases short, with 19 bases between.

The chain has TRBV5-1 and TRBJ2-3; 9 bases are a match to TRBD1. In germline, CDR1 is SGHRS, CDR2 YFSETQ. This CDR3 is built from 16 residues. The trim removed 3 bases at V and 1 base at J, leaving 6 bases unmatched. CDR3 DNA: TGCGCCAGCAGCTCTACAGGGGGCGCCGGCACAGATACGCAGTATTTT. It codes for CASSSTGGAGTDTQYF.

The CDR3 sequence: CAIGVGGSTDTQYF. As DNA, the CDR3 is TGTGCCATCGGGGTAGGCGGGAGCACAGATACGCAGTATTTT. The gene calls are TRBV10-3 and TRBJ2-3; D perhaps matches TRBD2 (5 bases). Germline loops: CDR1 ENHRY, CDR2 SYGVKD. V was trimmed by 8 bases and J by 0 bases, leaving 12 bases between them. The CDR3 runs 14 residues.

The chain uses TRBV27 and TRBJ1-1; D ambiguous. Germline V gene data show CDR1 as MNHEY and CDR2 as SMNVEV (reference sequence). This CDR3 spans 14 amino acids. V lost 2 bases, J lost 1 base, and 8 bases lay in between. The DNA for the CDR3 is TGTGCCAGCAGTTTACTGGCAGAGAACACTGAAGCTTTCTTT. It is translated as CASSLLAENTEAFF.

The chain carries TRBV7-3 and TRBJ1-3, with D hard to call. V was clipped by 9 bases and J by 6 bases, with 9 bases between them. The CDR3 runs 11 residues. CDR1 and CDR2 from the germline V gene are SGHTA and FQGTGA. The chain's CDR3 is CARGPKNTIYF. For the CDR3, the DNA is TGTGCCAGGGGCCCGAAAAACACCATATATTTT.

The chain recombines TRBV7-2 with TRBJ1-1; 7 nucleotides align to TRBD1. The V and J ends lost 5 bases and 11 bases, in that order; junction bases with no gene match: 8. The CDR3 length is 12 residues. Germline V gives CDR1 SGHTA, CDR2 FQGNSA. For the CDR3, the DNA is TGTGCCAGCAGCGCTACAGGGGCAAAGGCTTTCTTT. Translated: CASSATGAKAFF.

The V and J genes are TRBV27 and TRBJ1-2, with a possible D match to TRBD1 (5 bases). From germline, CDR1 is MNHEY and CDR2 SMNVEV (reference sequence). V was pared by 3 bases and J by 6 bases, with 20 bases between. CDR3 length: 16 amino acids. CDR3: CASSFDLNRPENGYTF. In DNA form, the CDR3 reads TGTGCCAGCAGTTTTGATCTCAACAGGCCGGAGAATGGCTACACCTTC.

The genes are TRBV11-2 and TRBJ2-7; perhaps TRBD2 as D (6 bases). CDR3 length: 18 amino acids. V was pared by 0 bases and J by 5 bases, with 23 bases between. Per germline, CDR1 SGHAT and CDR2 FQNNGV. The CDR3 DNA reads TGTGCCAGCAGCTTAGATAGTCTCCGACTAGGCATCCTCCACGAGCAGTACTTC. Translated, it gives CASSLDSLRLGILHEQYF.

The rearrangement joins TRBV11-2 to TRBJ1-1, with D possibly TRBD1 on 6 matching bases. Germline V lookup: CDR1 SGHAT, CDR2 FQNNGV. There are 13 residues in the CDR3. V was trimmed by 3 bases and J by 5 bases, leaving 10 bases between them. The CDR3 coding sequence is TGTGCCAGCAGCTTCGGACAGTCTACTGAAGCTTTCTTT. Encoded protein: CASSFGQSTEAFF.

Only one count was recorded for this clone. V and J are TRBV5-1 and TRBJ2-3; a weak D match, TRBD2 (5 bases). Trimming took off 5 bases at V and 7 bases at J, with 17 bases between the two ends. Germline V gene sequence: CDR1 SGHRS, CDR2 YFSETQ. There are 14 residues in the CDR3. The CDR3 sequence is CASRGVGGTNTQYF. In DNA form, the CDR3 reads TGCGCCAGCAGGGGAGTAGGTGGTACAAATACGCAGTATTTT.

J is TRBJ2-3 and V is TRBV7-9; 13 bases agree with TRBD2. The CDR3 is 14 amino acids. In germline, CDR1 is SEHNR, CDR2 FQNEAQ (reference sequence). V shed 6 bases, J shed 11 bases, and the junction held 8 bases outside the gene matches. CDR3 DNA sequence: TGTGCCAGCAGTTTCTCCCGGACTAGCGGGGGGCAGTATTTT. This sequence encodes CASSFSRTSGGQYF.

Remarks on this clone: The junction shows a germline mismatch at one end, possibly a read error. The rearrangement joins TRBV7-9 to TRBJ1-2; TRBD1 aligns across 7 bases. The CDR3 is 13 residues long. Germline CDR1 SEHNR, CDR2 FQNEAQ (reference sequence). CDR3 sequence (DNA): TGTTCCAGCAGCCAGGGACAGATTTATGGCTACACCTTC. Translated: CSSSQGQIYGYTF. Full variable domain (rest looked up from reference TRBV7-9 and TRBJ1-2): DTGVSQNPRHKITKRGQNVTFRCDPISEHNRLYWYRQTLGQGPEFLTYFQNEAQLEKSRLLSDRFSAERPKGSFSTLEIQRTEQGDSAMYLCSSSQGQIYGYTFGSGTRLTVV.

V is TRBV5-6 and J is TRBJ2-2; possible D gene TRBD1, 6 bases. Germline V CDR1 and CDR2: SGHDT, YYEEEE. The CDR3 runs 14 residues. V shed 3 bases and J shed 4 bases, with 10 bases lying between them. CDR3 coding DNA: TGTGCCAGCAGCTGGGGGCCTGGCACCGGGGAGCTGTTTTTT. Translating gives CASSWGPGTGELFF.

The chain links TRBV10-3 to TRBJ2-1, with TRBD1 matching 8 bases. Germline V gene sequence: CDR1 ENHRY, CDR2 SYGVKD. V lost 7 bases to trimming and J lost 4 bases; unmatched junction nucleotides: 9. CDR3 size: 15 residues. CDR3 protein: CAIKEPRTGYNEQFF. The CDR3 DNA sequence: TGTGCCATCAAGGAGCCCCGGACAGGGTACAATGAGCAGTTCTTC.

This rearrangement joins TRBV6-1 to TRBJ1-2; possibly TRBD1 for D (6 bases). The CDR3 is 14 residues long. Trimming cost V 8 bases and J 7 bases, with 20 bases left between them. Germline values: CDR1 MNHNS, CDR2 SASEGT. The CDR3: CASESGGAYIGYTF. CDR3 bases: TGTGCCAGCGAATCCGGGGGGGCGTATATTGGCTACACCTTC.

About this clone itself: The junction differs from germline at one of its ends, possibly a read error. The CDR3 bases are TGTTCCAGCAGCTTAAACAGTTATGGCTACACCTTC. Its translation is CSSSLNSYGYTF. This chain joins TRBV7-9 and TRBJ1-2; D not certain. Germline CDR1 is SEHNR and CDR2 is FQNEAQ (reference sequence). This CDR3 has 12 residues.

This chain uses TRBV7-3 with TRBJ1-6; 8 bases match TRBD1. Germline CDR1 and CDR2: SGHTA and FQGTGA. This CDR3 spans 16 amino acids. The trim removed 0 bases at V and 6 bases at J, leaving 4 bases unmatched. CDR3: CASSLTGQGRNSPLHF. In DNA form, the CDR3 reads TGTGCCAGCAGCTTAACCGGACAGGGTCGTAATTCACCCCTCCACTTT.

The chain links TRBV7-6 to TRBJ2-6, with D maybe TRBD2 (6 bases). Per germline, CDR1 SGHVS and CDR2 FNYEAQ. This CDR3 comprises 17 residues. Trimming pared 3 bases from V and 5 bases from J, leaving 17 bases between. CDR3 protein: CASSLGTEGPRANVLTF. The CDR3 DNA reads TGTGCCAGCAGCTTGGGGACGGAGGGCCCGAGGGCCAACGTCCTGACTTTC.

CDR3 protein: CSVETDRWGYTF. Written as DNA, the CDR3 is TGCAGCGTTGAAACTGACAGATGGGGCTACACCTTC. This chain links TRBV29-1 with TRBJ1-2; perhaps TRBD1 as D (5 bases). This CDR3 contains 12 residues. Trimming pared 2 bases from V and 8 bases from J, leaving 12 bases between. Germline CDR1 and CDR2: SQVTM and ANQGSEA.

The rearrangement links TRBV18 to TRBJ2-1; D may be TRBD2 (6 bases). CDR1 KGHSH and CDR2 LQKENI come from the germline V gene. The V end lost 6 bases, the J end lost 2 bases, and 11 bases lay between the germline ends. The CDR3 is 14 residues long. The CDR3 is CASSPTRTYNEQFF. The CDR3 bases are TGTGCCAGCTCGCCGACTAGGACCTACAATGAGCAGTTCTTC. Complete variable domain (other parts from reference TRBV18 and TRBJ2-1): NAGVMQNPRHLVRRRGQEARLRCSPMKGHSHVYWYRQLPEEGLKFMVYLQKENIIDESGMPKERFSAEFPKEGPSILRIQQVVRGDSAAYFCASSPTRTYNEQFFGPGTRLTVL.

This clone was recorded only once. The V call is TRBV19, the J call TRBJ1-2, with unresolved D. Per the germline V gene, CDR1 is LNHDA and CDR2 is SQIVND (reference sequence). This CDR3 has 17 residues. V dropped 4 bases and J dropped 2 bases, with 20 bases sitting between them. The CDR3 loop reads CASSTLRTGDPNYGYTF. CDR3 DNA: TGTGCCAGTAGTACCCTTCGCACCGGGGATCCGAACTATGGCTACACCTTC.

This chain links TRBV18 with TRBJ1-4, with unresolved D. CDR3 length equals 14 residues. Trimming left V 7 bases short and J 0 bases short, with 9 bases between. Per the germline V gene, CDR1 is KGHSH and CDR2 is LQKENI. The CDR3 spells CASCTSPTNEKLFF. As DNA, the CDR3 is TGTGCCAGCTGCACAAGTCCAACTAATGAAAAACTGTTTTTT.

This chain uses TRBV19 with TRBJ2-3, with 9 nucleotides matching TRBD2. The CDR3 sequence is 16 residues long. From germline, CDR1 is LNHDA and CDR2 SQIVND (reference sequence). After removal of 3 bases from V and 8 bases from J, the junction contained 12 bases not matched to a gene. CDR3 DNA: TGTGCCAGTAGTATTTTGGCGGGGGGGAGTGTAAGTACGCAGTATTTT. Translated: CASSILAGGSVSTQYF.

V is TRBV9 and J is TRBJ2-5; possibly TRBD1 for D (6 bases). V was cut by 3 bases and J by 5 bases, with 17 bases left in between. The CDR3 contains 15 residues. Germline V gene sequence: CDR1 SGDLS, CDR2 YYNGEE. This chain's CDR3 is CASSAGTGLWETQYF. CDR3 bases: TGTGCCAGCAGCGCCGGAACAGGGCTCTGGGAGACCCAGTACTTC.

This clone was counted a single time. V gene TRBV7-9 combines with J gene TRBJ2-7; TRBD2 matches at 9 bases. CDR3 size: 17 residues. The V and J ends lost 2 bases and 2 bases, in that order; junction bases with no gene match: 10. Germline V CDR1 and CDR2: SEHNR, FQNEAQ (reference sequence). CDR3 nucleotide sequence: TGTGCCAGCAGCTTATTGGCGGGGGGGCCGGTAACCTACGAGCAGTACTTC. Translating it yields CASSLLAGGPVTYEQYF.

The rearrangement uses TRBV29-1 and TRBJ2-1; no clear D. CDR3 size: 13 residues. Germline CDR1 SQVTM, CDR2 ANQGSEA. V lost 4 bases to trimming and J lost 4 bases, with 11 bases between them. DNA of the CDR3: TGCAGCGTTGTCGAGACTCCATACAATGAGCAGTTCTTC. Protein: CSVVETPYNEQFF.